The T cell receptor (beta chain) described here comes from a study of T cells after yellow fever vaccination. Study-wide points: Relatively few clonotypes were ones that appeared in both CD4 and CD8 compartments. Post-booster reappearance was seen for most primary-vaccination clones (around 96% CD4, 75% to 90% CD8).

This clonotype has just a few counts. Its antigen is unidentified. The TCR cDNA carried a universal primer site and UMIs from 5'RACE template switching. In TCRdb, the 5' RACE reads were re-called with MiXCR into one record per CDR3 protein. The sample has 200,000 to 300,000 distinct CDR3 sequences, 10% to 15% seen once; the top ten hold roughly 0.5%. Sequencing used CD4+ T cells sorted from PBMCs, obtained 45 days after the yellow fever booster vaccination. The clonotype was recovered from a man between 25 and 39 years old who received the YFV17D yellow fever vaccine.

The CDR3 region is CSVDFTVEAGANVLTF. The CDR3 bases are TGCAGCGTTGATTTTACGGTTGAGGCTGGGGCCAACGTCCTGACTTTC. The rearrangement uses TRBV29-1 and TRBJ2-6, with D hard to call. V was pared by 3 bases and J by 2 bases, with 14 bases between. Germline V gives CDR1 SQVTM, CDR2 ANQGSEA. The CDR3 spans 16 residues.